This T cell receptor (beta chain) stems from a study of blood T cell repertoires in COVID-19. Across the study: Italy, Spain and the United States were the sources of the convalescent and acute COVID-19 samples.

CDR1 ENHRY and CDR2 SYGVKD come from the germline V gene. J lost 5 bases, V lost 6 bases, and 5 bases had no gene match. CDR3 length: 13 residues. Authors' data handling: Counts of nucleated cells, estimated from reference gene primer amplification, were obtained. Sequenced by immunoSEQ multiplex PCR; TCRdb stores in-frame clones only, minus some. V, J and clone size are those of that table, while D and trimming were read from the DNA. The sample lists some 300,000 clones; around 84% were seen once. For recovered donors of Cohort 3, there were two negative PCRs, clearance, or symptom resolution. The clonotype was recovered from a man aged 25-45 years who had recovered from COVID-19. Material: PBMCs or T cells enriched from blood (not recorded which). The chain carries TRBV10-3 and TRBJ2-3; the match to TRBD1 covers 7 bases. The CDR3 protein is CAISLTGKDTQYF. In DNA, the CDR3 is TGTGCCATCAGCCTGACAGGGAAAGATACGCAGTATTTT.